This entry describes one TCR beta chain. Its target is unknown. Deletions cut 5 bases from V and 6 bases from J, with 13 bases between. In germline, CDR1 is SEHNR, CDR2 FQNEAQ (reference sequence). The CDR3 extends over 13 amino acids. This sample stems from a study of T cell responses to AZD1222 COVID-19 vaccine. Broader study findings: The donor cohort was predominantly white British with a female majority, and clonal diversity may have been underestimated. Repertoires were obtained only post-peak T cell response. Among AZD1222 vaccinees, only five to seven were seropositive at baseline.

Method: immunoSEQ multiplex PCR; TCRdb's copy keeps in-frame clones and lacks some. The table records some 150,000 clones, 93% of them present only once. The origin of this receptor is an adult in good health. The starting material was peripheral blood, obtained on day 0 of MenACWY control vaccination. V usage is TRBV7-9 and J usage is TRBJ1-2; D possibly corresponds to TRBD1 (5 bases). Here the CDR3 DNA reads TGTGCCAGCAGCAGGGGATCCTACGATGGCTACACCTTC. Protein: CASSRGSYDGYTF.